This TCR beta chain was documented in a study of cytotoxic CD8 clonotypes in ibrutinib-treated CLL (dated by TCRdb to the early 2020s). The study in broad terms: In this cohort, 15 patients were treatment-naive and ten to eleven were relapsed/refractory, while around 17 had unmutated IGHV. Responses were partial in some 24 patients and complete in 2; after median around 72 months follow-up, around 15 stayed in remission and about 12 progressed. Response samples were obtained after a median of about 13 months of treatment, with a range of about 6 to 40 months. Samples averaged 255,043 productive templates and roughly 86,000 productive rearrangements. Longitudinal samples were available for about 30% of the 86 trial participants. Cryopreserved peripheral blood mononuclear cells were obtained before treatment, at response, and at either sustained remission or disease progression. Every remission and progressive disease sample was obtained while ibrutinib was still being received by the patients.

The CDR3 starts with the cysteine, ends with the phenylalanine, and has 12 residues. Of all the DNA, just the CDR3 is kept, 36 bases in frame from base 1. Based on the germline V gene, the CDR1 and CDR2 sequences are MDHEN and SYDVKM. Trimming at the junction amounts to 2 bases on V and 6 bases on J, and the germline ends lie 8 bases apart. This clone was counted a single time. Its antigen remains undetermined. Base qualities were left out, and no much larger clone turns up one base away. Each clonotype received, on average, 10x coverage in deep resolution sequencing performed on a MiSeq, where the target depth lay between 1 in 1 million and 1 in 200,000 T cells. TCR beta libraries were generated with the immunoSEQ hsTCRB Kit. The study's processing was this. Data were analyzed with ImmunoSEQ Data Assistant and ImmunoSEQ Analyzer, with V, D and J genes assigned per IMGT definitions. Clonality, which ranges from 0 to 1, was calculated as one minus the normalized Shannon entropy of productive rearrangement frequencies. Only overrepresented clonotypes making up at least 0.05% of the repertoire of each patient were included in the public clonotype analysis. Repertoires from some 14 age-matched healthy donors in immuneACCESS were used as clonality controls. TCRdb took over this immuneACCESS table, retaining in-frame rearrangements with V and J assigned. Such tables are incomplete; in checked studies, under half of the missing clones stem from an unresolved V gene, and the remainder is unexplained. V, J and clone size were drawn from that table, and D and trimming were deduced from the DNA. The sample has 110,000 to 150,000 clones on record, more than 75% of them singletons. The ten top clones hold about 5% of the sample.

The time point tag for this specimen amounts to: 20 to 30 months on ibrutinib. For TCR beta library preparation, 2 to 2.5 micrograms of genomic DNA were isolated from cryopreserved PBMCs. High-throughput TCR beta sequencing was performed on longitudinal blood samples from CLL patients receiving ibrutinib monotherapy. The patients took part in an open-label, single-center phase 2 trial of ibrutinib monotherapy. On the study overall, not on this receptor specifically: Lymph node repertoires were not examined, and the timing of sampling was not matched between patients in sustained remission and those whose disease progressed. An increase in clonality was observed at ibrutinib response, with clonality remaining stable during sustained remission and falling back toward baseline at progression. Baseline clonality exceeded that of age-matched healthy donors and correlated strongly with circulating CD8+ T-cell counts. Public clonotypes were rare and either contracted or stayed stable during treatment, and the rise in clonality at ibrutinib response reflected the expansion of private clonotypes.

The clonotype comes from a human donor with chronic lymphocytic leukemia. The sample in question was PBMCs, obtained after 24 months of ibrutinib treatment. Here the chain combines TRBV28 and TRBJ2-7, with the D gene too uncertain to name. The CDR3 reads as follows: CASSLEVGEQYF. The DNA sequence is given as TGTGCCAGCAGTTTAGAGGTGGGCGAGCAGTACTTC.